A selection of T cell receptor beta chains follows, all from one sample in a study of early stage breast cancer tumors. Clones were read by immunoSEQ multiplex PCR, and TCRdb kept only the in-frame ones, dropping some. The sample lists about 5,500 clones, approximately 70% occurring once. Sequenced material: normal breast tissue next to the tumor. Receptors originate from a person in their sixties or seventies with breast cancer. The CDR3 runs from the conserved cysteine through the conserved F or W. The order of the fields is V gene, clone size, J gene, D gene, CDR3 DNA, CDR3 protein. A D gene is named only where the DNA matches it firmly. A row's size may be missing; if present it is once, few, many or a size class.

TRBV20-1	NA	TRBJ2-5	NA	TGCAGTGTGGGAGACCAAGAGACCCAGTACTTC	CSVGDQETQYF
TRBV20-1	NA	TRBJ2-2	NA	TGCAGTGCTAAAAACACCGGGGAGCTGTTTTTT	CSAKNTGELFF
TRBV5-6	NA	TRBJ1-4	TRBD1	TGTGCCAGCAGCTCGATCCAGGGGGCGAGTAATGAAAAACTGTTTTTT	CASSSIQGASNEKLFF
TRBV5-1	NA	TRBJ2-3	TRBD2	TGCGCCAGCAGCCTTCGGGGGGTTGAGGCGGATACGCAGTATTTT	CASSLRGVEADTQYF
TRBV7-8	once	TRBJ2-3	TRBD2	TGTGCCAGCAGCTCGGGACTAGCGGGACTCACAGATACGCAGTATTTT	CASSSGLAGLTDTQYF
TRBV11-2	NA	TRBJ2-3	NA	TGTGCCAGCAGCTTAGGAGGCACAGATACGCAGTATTTT	CASSLGGTDTQYF
TRBV30	NA	TRBJ1-2	TRBD1	TGTGCCTGGGACCCGGCAGGGGGCAGTGGCTACACCTTC	CAWDPAGGSGYTF
TRBV5-6	few	TRBJ2-2	NA	TGTGCCAGCAGCTTGCAGAACACCGGGGAGCTGTTTTTT	CASSLQNTGELFF
TRBV6-5	NA	TRBJ2-1	NA	TGTGCCAGCAGTTCGAAGTCCGGGGGACCCTACAATGAGCAGTTCTTC	CASSSKSGGPYNEQFF
TRBV30	NA	TRBJ2-7	TRBD2	TGTGCCTGGGGAGGGCTAGCGGGAGCACACGAGCAGTACTTC	CAWGGLAGAHEQYF
TRBV19	NA	TRBJ2-5	TRBD2	TGTGCCAGTAGTGACGGGAGGGGAGAGACCCAGTACTTC	CASSDGRGETQYF
TRBV6-4	NA	TRBJ1-2	NA	TGTGCCAGCAGTGACAACGAGTGGGGGGCTCAGGGCTACACCTTC	CASSDNEWGAQGYTF
TRBV5-4	NA	TRBJ2-7	TRBD1	TGTGCCAGCAGCAGGGACAGGTTCTACGAGCAGTACTTC	CASSRDRFYEQYF
TRBV7-7	NA	TRBJ2-5	NA	TGTGCTAGCAGCTCACTGGTACAAGAGACCCAGTACTTC	CASSSLVQETQYF
TRBV27	few	TRBJ1-5	NA	TGTGCCAGCAGTGGTTTGGGCAATCAGCCCCAGCATTTT	CASSGLGNQPQHF
TRBV7-9	once	TRBJ2-1	TRBD1	TGTGCCAGCAGCAGGGGGGACAGGGGACGGCTTGGGTTCTTC	CASSRGDRGRLGFF
TRBV29-1	NA	TRBJ1-1	TRBD1	TGCAGCGCTAGGACAGGGAACACTGAAGCTTTCTTT	CSARTGNTEAFF
TRBV6-6	NA	TRBJ1-5	NA	TGTGCCAGCAGTTACCCTTGGACGGATAGCAATCAGCCCCAGCATTTT	CASSYPWTDSNQPQHF
TRBV18	NA	TRBJ2-7	TRBD1	TGTGCCAGCTCACTCCGGGACAGACCTTACGAGCAGTACTTC	CASSLRDRPYEQYF
TRBV30	NA	TRBJ1-4	NA	TGTGCCTGGAGTCCCTCTTCTGGGAAACTGTTTTTT	CAWSPSSGKLFF
TRBV6-1	NA	TRBJ2-7	TRBD2	TGTGCCAGCAGTAAGCGGGAGGGAGGCGAGCAGTACTTC	CASSKREGGEQYF
TRBV7-9	NA	TRBJ2-7	TRBD2	TGTGCCAGCAGCATTAGCGGGCAGCCCTACGAGCAGTACTTC	CASSISGQPYEQYF
TRBV6-5	few	TRBJ2-7	TRBD1	TGTGCCAGCAGTTACTTGGGGACAGGACAATTTCACTTC	CASSYLGTGQFHF
TRBV7-3	NA	TRBJ2-3	NA	TGTGCCAGCAGCGCGACTGGCGGGGAGATAGATACGCAGTATTTT	CASSATGGEIDTQYF
TRBV7-2	NA	TRBJ2-2	TRBD2	TGTGCCAGCAGCGTGGGTCTAGCGGGAGGGCCGGGGGGTACCGGGGAGCTGTTTTTT	CASSVGLAGGPGGTGELFF
TRBV5-6	NA	TRBJ2-5	NA	TGTGCCAGCAGCTCCTCCTGGGGCCAGTACTTC	CASSSSWGQYF
TRBV28	NA	TRBJ2-2	TRBD2	TGTGCCAGCAGACTAGCGGGGGGGGACAACACCGGGGAGCTGTTTTTT	CASRLAGGDNTGELFF
TRBV18	NA	TRBJ2-7	TRBD1	TGTGCCAGCTCACCTCGGGTGGACAGGGGCTACGAGCAGTACTTC	CASSPRVDRGYEQYF
TRBV7-9	NA	TRBJ1-6	NA	TGTGCCAGCACCTCACGGGGGTTGGATTCACCCCTCCACTTT	CASTSRGLDSPLHF
TRBV19	once	TRBJ1-2	NA	TGTGCCACCCAAGTCGACGGACACAACTATGGCTACACCTTC	CATQVDGHNYGYTF
TRBV7-8	NA	TRBJ2-2	TRBD1	TGTGCCAGCAGCCAGACCGACAGGGGGAACACCGGGGAGCTGTTTTTT	CASSQTDRGNTGELFF
TRBV9	NA	TRBJ1-1	NA	TGTGCCAGCAGCCCCATGGCTGCGGTGAGCGCTGAAGCTTTCTTT	CASSPMAAVSAEAFF
TRBV5-1	NA	TRBJ1-1	NA	TGCGCCAGCAGCGTCCAGGGTATCGGCACTGAAGCTTTCTTT	CASSVQGIGTEAFF
TRBV28	NA	TRBJ1-2	TRBD1	TGTGCCAGCAGTTTATCCGACAGGGGGGACAGCTACACCTTC	CASSLSDRGDSYTF
TRBV5-1	once	TRBJ1-3	NA	TGCGCCAGCAGCTTGAATACTGGAAACACCATATATTTT	CASSLNTGNTIYF
TRBV7-9	NA	TRBJ2-7	NA	TGTGCCAGCAGCTTTAGCCGGGAGCAGTACTTC	CASSFSREQYF
TRBV7-8	NA	TRBJ2-2	NA	TGTGCCAGCAGCTCTTTCAGGGTTCCCGGGGAGCTGTTTTTT	CASSSFRVPGELFF
TRBV5-1	once	TRBJ1-1	NA	TGCGCCAGCAGCTTTGACCTGGTGGGTAATGGAGCTTTCTTT	CASSFDLVGNGAFF
TRBV14	NA	TRBJ1-1	NA	TGTGCCAGCAGCCCCTTGGGGGGCGAAGATGAAGCTTTCTTT	CASSPLGGEDEAFF
TRBV7-2	NA	TRBJ1-4	NA	TGTGCCAGCAGCAGGGGGGCTAATGAAAAACTGTTTTTT	CASSRGANEKLFF
TRBV23-1	NA	TRBJ2-5	TRBD1	TGCGCCAGCTGCCGACAGGGAATAAGAGAAGAGACCCAGTACTTC	CASCRQGIREETQYF
TRBV7-2	NA	TRBJ2-7	TRBD1	TGTGCCAGCAGCCCGGGACAGACCTACGAGCAGTACTTC	CASSPGQTYEQYF
TRBV27	NA	TRBJ1-4	TRBD1	TGTGCCAGCAGTTTCACCGGGACAGGGGGGGAAAAACTGTTTTTT	CASSFTGTGGEKLFF
TRBV6-1	NA	TRBJ1-4	TRBD1	TGTGCCAGCAGTGAGGGGAGGGGGCTGACTAATGAAAAACTGTTTTTT	CASSEGRGLTNEKLFF
TRBV19	NA	TRBJ2-5	NA	TGTGCCAGTAAAAAGAATGTTGGCAGAGAGACCCAGTACTTC	CASKKNVGRETQYF
TRBV7-3	NA	TRBJ2-3	TRBD1	TGTGCCAGCAGCTATCGGGACAGGGGGCTAGTAGATACGCAGTATTTT	CASSYRDRGLVDTQYF
TRBV5-1	NA	TRBJ2-1	NA	TGCGCCAGCAGCTCGTACCGGGCTGAGGATGAGCAGTTCTTC	CASSSYRAEDEQFF
TRBV27	NA	TRBJ2-2	TRBD1	TGTGCCAGCAGTTTCCGTGGGACAGGGAACACCGGGGAGCTGTTTTTT	CASSFRGTGNTGELFF
TRBV5-6	NA	TRBJ2-1	TRBD2	TGTGCCAGCAACCTGATGGCAGCGGGGAACAATGAGCAGTTCTTC	CASNLMAAGNNEQFF
TRBV7-9	NA	TRBJ2-6	TRBD1	TGTGCCAGCAGCCTCGGGACAGGGGCGTTTGGGGCCAACGTCCTGACTTTC	CASSLGTGAFGANVLTF
TRBV14	NA	TRBJ2-3	NA	TGTGCCAGCAGCCCGCCTAGCGATACGCAGTATTTT	CASSPPSDTQYF
TRBV4-1	NA	TRBJ2-3	NA	TGCGCCAGCAGCCAAGAGGGCGCGGGGGCAGGGGATACGCAGTATTTT	CASSQEGAGAGDTQYF
TRBV14	few	TRBJ2-7	NA	TGTGCCAGCAGCCCCTTTGAGTCCTACGAGCAGTACTTC	CASSPFESYEQYF
TRBV7-8	NA	TRBJ1-2	TRBD1	TGTGCCAGCAGCTTCTCCGGGACAGGGGGAGATAACTATGGCTACACCTTC	CASSFSGTGGDNYGYTF
TRBV27	NA	TRBJ2-5	TRBD2	TGTGCCAGCAGTCCGGGGAGGGGAGAGACCCAGTACTTC	CASSPGRGETQYF